This TCR beta chain is from a study of blood T cell repertoires in COVID-19. This study enrolled people aged 18 to 89 from approximately 25 US geographic areas. Per the original data handling: By means of reference gene primer amplification, nucleated cell counts were estimated. Profiling relied on immunoSEQ multiplex PCR, and the TCRdb table lists in-frame clones only, not all of them. The V and J calls and clone size are taken from that table; D and trimming were inferred from the DNA. This sample has 250,000 to 300,000 clones, with approximately 89% found just once. Germline values: CDR1 SQVTM, CDR2 ANQGSEA. CDR3 length: 13 amino acids. The V gene end was trimmed by 5 bases and the J gene end by 4 bases; junction bases not matched to a gene: 4.

The chain recombines TRBV29-1 with TRBJ1-3; the match to TRBD1 covers 8 bases. The receptor was isolated from a woman between 55 and 75 years old who had recovered from COVID-19. Source material: PBMCs or T cells enriched from blood (not recorded which). The CDR3 here is CSVRGQGGNTIYF. CDR3 DNA: TGCAGCGTTCGAGGACAGGGCGGAAACACCATATATTTT.